This T cell receptor beta chain was sequenced during a study of regulatory T cells in long-lasting Graves disease. Construction of TCR beta libraries relied on iRepertoire HTBI primers and on Arm-PCR targeting CDR3 regions. TCRdb reprocessed the multiplex PCR reads with MiXCR, giving one entry per CDR3 protein. The table lists around 250,000 distinct CDR3 sequences, around 20% of them singletons. Trimming took 4 bases from V and 3 from J, leaving 12 bases between them. The CDR3 runs 14 residues. The study's findings and limits: Gene preferences differed: TRBV28, TRBJ1-2, TRBJ2-5 in persistent cases.

Many counts were recorded for this clonotype. The target antigen is unknown. Time point: newly diagnosed GD, antithyroid drugs for less than 3 months. From RNA extracted from PBMCs, the TCR library was made. The input for sequencing was peripheral blood mononuclear cells (PBMCs), taken at new diagnosis, from a patient treated with antithyroid drugs. The chain carries TRBV12-3 or TRBV12-4 and TRBJ2-5, with D hard to call. The sequence was collected from a female donor with Graves disease. Written as DNA, the CDR3 is TGTGCCAGCAGTTCATTAGACTCTAAAGAGACCCAGTACTTC. Its translation: CASSSLDSKETQYF.